The clone carrying this TCR beta chain was detected a few times. One entry per CDR3 protein, called by TCRdb with MiXCR from the PCR reads. Here the sample spans about 12,000 distinct CDR3 sequences, around 56% being singletons. The CDR3 has 17 amino acids. Per germline, CDR1 MNHNY and CDR2 SVGAGI (reference sequence). Deletions cut 5 bases from V and 0 bases from J, with 14 bases between. The data derive from a study of tumor-infiltrating lymphocytes in oesophageal squamous cell carcinoma. The chain combines TRBV6-6 with TRBJ2-6; no reliable D call. This TCR was sampled from a female donor with esophageal squamous cell carcinoma. The sample taken for sequencing was esophageal tumor tissue. The CDR3 here is CASSDLAASSGANVLTF. The CDR3 coding sequence is TGTGCCAGCAGTGATCTGGCTGCAAGCTCTGGGGCCAACGTCCTGACTTTC.